The text below deals with one T cell receptor beta chain. Its target is not known. These data originate in a study of human T cells and chemical hapten exposure. Study-level background: Diphenylcyclopropenone was applied weekly to patients' scalps across the roughly 23-week study. Chiefly female patients presented with alopecia areata, totalis or universalis. Whole-study results and caveats: Compared with pre-sensitization or healthy control sets, expanded TCRs clustered more.

Unique molecular identifiers were attached to individual cDNA molecules within the library. TCRdb fed the RACE reads into MiXCR, producing one record per CDR3 protein. This repertoire shows about 52,000 distinct CDR3 sequences, 9% to 10% found once; its top ten account for about 15%. Time point denoted: patch test 3, about 24 weeks after DPC sensitization. Treatment noted: therapeutic diphenylcyclopropenone sensitization with weekly scalp DPC. Germline CDR1 reads LNHDA; CDR2 reads SQIVND (reference sequence). The CDR3 is made up of 14 amino acids. The ends lost 5 bases at V and 9 bases at J; junction bases unmatched: 8.

Material: whole blood, obtained in connection with sensitization to the hapten diphenylcyclopropenone (DPC). J is TRBJ2-1 and V is TRBV19; 9 bases line up with TRBD2. This clonotype originated in a woman between 40 and 50 years old with alopecia areata. Some clones in this sample may be carry-over from other donors' samples. The CDR3 DNA reads as TGTGCCAGTAGTGAGCGGGGGGCCTATGTTGAGCAGTTCTTC. Its protein product is CASSERGAYVEQFF.